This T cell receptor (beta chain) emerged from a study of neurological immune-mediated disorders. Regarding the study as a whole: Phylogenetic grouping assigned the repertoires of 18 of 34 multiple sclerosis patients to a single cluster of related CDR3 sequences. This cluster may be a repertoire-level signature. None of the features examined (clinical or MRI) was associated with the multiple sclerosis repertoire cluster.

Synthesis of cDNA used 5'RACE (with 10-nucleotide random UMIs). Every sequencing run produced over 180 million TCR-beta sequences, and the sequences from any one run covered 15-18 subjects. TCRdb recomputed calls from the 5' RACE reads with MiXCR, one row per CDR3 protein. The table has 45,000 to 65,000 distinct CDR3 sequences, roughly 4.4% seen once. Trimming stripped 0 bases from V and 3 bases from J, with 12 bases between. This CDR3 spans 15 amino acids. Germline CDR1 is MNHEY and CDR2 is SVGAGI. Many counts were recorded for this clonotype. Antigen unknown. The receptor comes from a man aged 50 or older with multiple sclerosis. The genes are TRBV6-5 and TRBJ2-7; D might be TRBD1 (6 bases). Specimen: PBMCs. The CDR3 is CASSYSRDNYYEQYF. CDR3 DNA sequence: TGTGCCAGCAGTTACTCCCGGGACAACTACTACGAGCAGTACTTC.